The sequence of this TCR beta chain was determined in a study of blood T cells in healthy people across ages. A sample-barcoded 5' primer and a J-beta primer mix were used in a second PCR of roughly 7 to 11 cycles. TCRdb re-called the 5' RACE reads through MiXCR, storing one row per CDR3 protein. The table includes about 1.5 million distinct CDR3 sequences, under 55% detected once. CDR1 and CDR2 from the germline V gene are ENHRY and SYGVKD. This CDR3 has 15 residues. V dropped 3 bases and J dropped 8 bases, with 16 bases sitting between them. PBMCs numbering at least 6 million were isolated per sample.

The source of this sequence is a woman younger than 30 in good health. The specimen sequenced was blood. The chain links TRBV10-3 to TRBJ1-4; maybe TRBD1 (5 bases). The DNA of the CDR3 is TGTGCCATCAGTGATCCAAGGGGACCGGGGGAAAAACTGTTTTTT. This sequence encodes CAISDPRGPGEKLFF.